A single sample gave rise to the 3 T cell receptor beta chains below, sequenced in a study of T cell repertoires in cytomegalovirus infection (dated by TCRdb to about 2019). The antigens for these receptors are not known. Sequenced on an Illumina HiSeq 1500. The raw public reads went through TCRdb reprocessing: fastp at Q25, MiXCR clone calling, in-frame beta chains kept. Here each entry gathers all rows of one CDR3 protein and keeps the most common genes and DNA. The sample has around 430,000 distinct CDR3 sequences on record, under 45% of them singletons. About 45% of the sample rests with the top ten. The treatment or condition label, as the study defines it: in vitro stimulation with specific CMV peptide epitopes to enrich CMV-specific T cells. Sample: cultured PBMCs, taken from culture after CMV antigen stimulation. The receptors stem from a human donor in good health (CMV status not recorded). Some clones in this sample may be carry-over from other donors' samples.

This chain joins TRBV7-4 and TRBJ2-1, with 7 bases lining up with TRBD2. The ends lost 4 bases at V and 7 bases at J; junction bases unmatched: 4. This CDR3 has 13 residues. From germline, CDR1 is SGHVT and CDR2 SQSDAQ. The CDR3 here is CASSWDYRNEQFF. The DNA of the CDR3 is TGTGCCAGCAGCTGGGACTACCGGAATGAGCAGTTCTTC.

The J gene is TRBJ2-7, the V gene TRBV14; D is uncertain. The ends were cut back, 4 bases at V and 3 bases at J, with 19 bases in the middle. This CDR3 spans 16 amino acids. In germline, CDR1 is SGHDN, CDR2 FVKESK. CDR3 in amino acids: CASSPDEFPRRYEQYF. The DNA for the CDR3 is TGTGCCAGCAGCCCAGACGAGTTTCCCCGACGCTACGAGCAGTACTTC.

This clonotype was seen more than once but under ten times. CDR3: CATSASGNRWEQFF. The CDR3 DNA sequence: TGTGCCACCAGTGCCAGCGGGAATAGATGGGAGCAGTTCTTC. V usage is TRBV24-1 and J usage is TRBJ2-1; 7 bases align to TRBD2. The CDR3 consists of 14 residues. Germline CDR1 reads KGHDR; CDR2 reads SFDVKD. Trimming took 5 bases from V and 10 from J; bases not matched to a gene: 10.